Below are 29 T cell receptor beta chains sequenced from a single sample in a study of T cell changes during pregnancy in multiple sclerosis. The assay was immunoSEQ multiplex PCR, and TCRdb's table has in-frame clones only and misses some. There are around 60,000 clones in the sample; roughly 92% occur only once, and roughly 1.4% lies in the top ten. Sequences were derived from peripheral blood, sampled in the second trimester of pregnancy. The receptors here all came from a female donor with multiple sclerosis, enrolled in a pregnancy study.

The sample holds a few counts of this clone. The CDR3 sequence is CSVDRVGNTEAFF. DNA of the CDR3: TGCAGCGTTGACAGGGTAGGAAACACTGAAGCTTTCTTT. V and J are TRBV29-1 and TRBJ1-1; a weak D match, TRBD1 (5 bases). Germline loops: CDR1 SQVTM, CDR2 ANQGSEA. The V end was cut by 3 bases, the J end by 2 bases, with 10 bases between. The CDR3 length is 13 residues.

The chain combines TRBV7-9 with TRBJ2-7; 7 bases are a match to TRBD1. The CDR3 spans 14 residues. Trimming cost V 5 bases and J 1 base; bases outside gene matches: 5. Germline V CDR1 and CDR2: SEHNR, FQNEAQ (reference sequence). The CDR3 DNA follows: TGTGCCAGCAGCCCCTGGACAGGATCCTACGAGCAGTACTTC. This sequence encodes CASSPWTGSYEQYF.

The chain links TRBV11-2 to TRBJ1-3; TRBD1 is a possible D gene (6 bases). CDR3 length: 15 residues. CDR1 SGHAT and CDR2 FQNNGV come from the germline V gene. Trimming stripped 1 base from V and 4 bases from J, with 11 bases between. The CDR3 protein is CASSLGSGDGNTIYF. The CDR3 region has the DNA TGTGCCAGCAGCTTAGGTTCAGGGGACGGAAACACCATATATTTT.

The rearrangement links TRBV5-8 to TRBJ1-3; weak D call: TRBD1 (6 bases). Trimming took off 0 bases at V and 0 bases at J, with 10 bases between the two ends. There are 16 residues in the CDR3. The germline V gene encodes CDR1 SGHTS and CDR2 YDEGEE. CDR3 residues: CASSLGDIYSGNTIYF. For the CDR3, the DNA is TGTGCCAGCAGCTTGGGGGACATTTACTCTGGAAACACCATATATTTT.

V usage is TRBV9 and J usage is TRBJ2-3, with D perhaps matching TRBD2 (5 bases). CDR3 length: 16 residues. Per the germline V gene, CDR1 is SGDLS and CDR2 is YYNGEE. With 4 bases removed from V and 0 bases from J, the gap between germline ends came to 15 bases. This CDR3 is CASSPRTGKSTDTQYF. The CDR3 DNA is TGTGCCAGCAGCCCCAGGACTGGAAAAAGCACAGATACGCAGTATTTT.

The V and J genes are TRBV2 and TRBJ1-4, with 8 positions matching TRBD1. The CDR3 loop spans 16 amino acids. The V gene end was trimmed by 2 bases and the J gene end by 7 bases; junction bases not matched to a gene: 9. CDR1 SNHLY and CDR2 FYNNEI come from the germline V gene. The CDR3 nucleotides read TGTGCCAGCAGTGAATCGGTGGGCAGGGGGCGTGAAAAACTGTTTTTT. Encoded protein: CASSESVGRGREKLFF.

This rearrangement joins TRBV18 to TRBJ2-1, with TRBD2 matching over 13 bases. The CDR3 is made up of 16 amino acids. Germline CDR1 is KGHSH and CDR2 is LQKENI. V shed 4 bases, J shed 8 bases, and the junction held 8 bases outside the gene matches. As DNA, the CDR3 is TGTGCCAGCTCACGGCCGGGACTAGCGGGATACCATGAGCAGTTCTTC. This encodes CASSRPGLAGYHEQFF.

This chain connects TRBV5-1 to TRBJ1-1, with D unclear. Trimming pared 4 bases from V and 6 bases from J, leaving 13 bases between. Looked up from germline, CDR1 is SGHRS and CDR2 is YFSETQ. This CDR3 region has 13 residues. The CDR3: CASSPGSGAEAFF. CDR3 DNA sequence: TGCGCCAGCAGCCCGGGATCCGGGGCTGAAGCTTTCTTT. The full variable domain, completed using reference TRBV5-1 and TRBJ1-1, is KAGVTQTPRYLIKTRGQQVTLSCSPISGHRSVSWYQQTPGQGLQFLFEYFSETQRNKGNFPGRFSGRQFSNSRSEMNVSTLELGDSALYLCASSPGSGAEAFFGQGTRLTVV.

The chain is built from TRBV7-7 and TRBJ2-5; 10 nucleotides line up with TRBD1. V lost 2 bases, J lost 5 bases, and 5 bases stayed unmatched. Per germline, CDR1 SSHAT and CDR2 FNYEAQ (reference sequence). This CDR3 has 15 residues. For the CDR3, the DNA is TGTGCCAGCAGCTTATACGGGACAGGGGAGGAGACCCAGTACTTC. Its protein is CASSLYGTGEETQYF.

This chain uses TRBV30 with TRBJ2-1, with D perhaps matching TRBD2 (5 bases). The germline V gene encodes CDR1 GTSNPN and CDR2 SVGIG (reference sequence). The CDR3 is 15 residues long. Trimming took 4 bases from V and 5 from J, leaving 18 bases between them. The CDR3 spells CAWISGLYGDNEQFF. CDR3 DNA: TGTGCCTGGATAAGTGGACTTTACGGCGACAATGAGCAGTTCTTC.

The chain combines TRBV7-2 with TRBJ2-3, with D maybe TRBD2 (5 bases). With 2 bases removed from V and 2 bases from J, the gap between germline ends came to 8 bases. The CDR3 extends over 14 amino acids. CDR1 and CDR2 (germline): SGHTA, FQGNSA. CDR3 in amino acids: CASSLSGFTDTQYF. In DNA, the CDR3 is TGTGCCAGCAGCTTAAGCGGTTTCACAGATACGCAGTATTTT.

The CDR3 coding sequence is TGTGCCTGGAGTGTAGATCGGGGAGCTACAGTCTCCGGAAACACCATATATTTT. Translating gives CAWSVDRGATVSGNTIYF. The J gene is TRBJ1-3, the V gene TRBV30; no clear D gene. The germline CDR1 and CDR2 sequences are GTSNPN and SVGIG (reference sequence). Trimming shortened V by 0 bases and J by 4 bases, and 22 bases separated the two germline ends. The CDR3 contains 18 residues.

This chain connects TRBV30 to TRBJ2-7; 7 bases align to TRBD2. Germline-derived CDR1 and CDR2 are GTSNPN and SVGIG (reference sequence). The CDR3 is 13 residues long. The ends lost 1 base at V and 3 bases at J; junction bases unmatched: 3. The CDR3 loop reads CAWSDGRGYEQYF. The CDR3 bases are TGTGCCTGGAGTGATGGGAGGGGCTACGAGCAGTACTTC.

The count of this clone is one. This chain uses TRBV2 with TRBJ2-7; TRBD2 might be the D (6 bases). The CDR3 is 14 residues long. The V gene's germline CDR1 is SNHLY and CDR2 FYNNEI. V gave up 2 bases and J gave up 3 bases, with 11 bases separating them. DNA of the CDR3: TGTGCCAGCAGTGAACGGGGGAGTTACTACGAGCAGTACTTC. This encodes CASSERGSYYEQYF.

The chain recombines TRBV10-3 with TRBJ1-1; D gene uncertain. CDR1 ENHRY and CDR2 SYGVKD come from the germline V gene. The V and J ends lost 2 bases and 1 base respectively, with 8 bases between them. This CDR3 spans 14 amino acids. The chain's CDR3 is CAISEVRGNTEAFF. As DNA, the CDR3 is TGTGCCATCAGTGAGGTGAGAGGGAACACTGAAGCTTTCTTT.

CDR3 residues: CASSPTGDRDADTEAFF. The CDR3 bases are TGTGCCAGCAGCCCTACGGGGGACAGGGATGCGGACACTGAAGCTTTCTTT. The chain employs TRBV7-9 and TRBJ1-1; 9 bases agree with TRBD1. The CDR3 extends over 17 amino acids. V lost 5 bases, J lost 3 bases, and 13 bases stayed unmatched. Germline V lookup: CDR1 SEHNR, CDR2 FQNEAQ (reference sequence).

V usage is TRBV7-2 and J usage is TRBJ1-2; TRBD1 agrees at 8 bases. Germline trimming cut 5 bases from V and 8 bases from J; bases unmatched to any gene: 16. The CDR3 has 16 residues. Germline V gene sequence: CDR1 SGHTA, CDR2 FQGNSA. CDR3 protein: CASSTGQGSSYGGYTF. The CDR3 DNA reads as TGTGCCAGCAGCACTGGACAGGGATCCTCCTATGGGGGCTACACCTTC.

J is TRBJ2-7 and V is TRBV5-1, with TRBD2 matching 8 bases. The CDR3 runs to 12 residues. Looked up from germline, CDR1 is SGHRS and CDR2 is YFSETQ. V trimming: 4 bases; J trimming: 5 bases; junction bases outside the gene matches: 2. The CDR3 nucleotides are TGCGCCAGCAGCCTGACTAGCGACGAGCAGTACTTC. Amino acid sequence: CASSLTSDEQYF. Variable domain in full (rest from reference TRBV5-1 and TRBJ2-7): KAGVTQTPRYLIKTRGQQVTLSCSPISGHRSVSWYQQTPGQGLQFLFEYFSETQRNKGNFPGRFSGRQFSNSRSEMNVSTLELGDSALYLCASSLTSDEQYFGPGTRLTVT.

The chain combines TRBV11-3 with TRBJ2-1, with 11 bases fitting TRBD2. The ends lost 2 bases at V and 5 bases at J; junction bases unmatched: 2. Germline CDR1 reads SGHNT; CDR2 reads YENEEA. The CDR3 covers 15 residues. The CDR3, as DNA: TGTGCCAGCAGCTTAAGACTAGCGGGGCACAATGAGCAGTTCTTC. Translating it yields CASSLRLAGHNEQFF.

The chain recombines TRBV6-1 with TRBJ2-2; no firm D call. Trimming cost V 7 bases and J 7 bases, with 10 bases left between them. The CDR3 spans 12 residues. Germline assignment: CDR1 MNHNS and CDR2 SASEGT. CDR3 in DNA: TGTGCCAGCACTAGGATCGGCGGGGAGCTGTTTTTT. The encoded protein is CASTRIGGELFF.

This clone has only one observation. V is TRBV6-1 and J is TRBJ1-2; a possible D gene is TRBD1 (5 bases). V was clipped by 7 bases and J by 4 bases, with 16 bases between them. Germline V gene lookup returns CDR1 MNHNS and CDR2 SASEGT. The CDR3 contains 14 residues. In DNA, the CDR3 is TGTGCCAGCACCCCGGTGGTGACAGCCTATGGCTACACCTTC. Translated: CASTPVVTAYGYTF.

This chain joins TRBV27 and TRBJ2-7; maybe TRBD1 (6 bases). Germline V gene data show CDR1 as MNHEY and CDR2 as SMNVEV (reference sequence). CDR3 length: 14 residues. V was cut by 4 bases and J by 3 bases, with 13 bases left in between. DNA of the CDR3: TGTGCCAGCAGTTCCCGGGACAAATTCTACGAGCAGTACTTC. Its protein product is CASSSRDKFYEQYF.

The chain combines TRBV7-6 with TRBJ1-1; 8 bases line up with TRBD1. This CDR3 region has 15 residues. J was trimmed by 2 bases and V by 5 bases; bases with no gene match: 7. The V gene's germline CDR1 is SGHVS and CDR2 FNYEAQ. CDR3 in amino acids: CASSTRQGPNTEAFF. The CDR3, as DNA: TGTGCCAGCAGCACTCGACAGGGGCCTAACACTGAAGCTTTCTTT.

V usage is TRBV5-5 and J usage is TRBJ2-1; possible D gene TRBD1, 6 bases. This CDR3 has 15 amino acids. The V gene lost 3 bases and the J gene lost 8 bases, with 18 bases spanning the gap. Germline lookup yields CDR1 SGHKS and CDR2 YYEKEE (reference sequence). CDR3 residues: CASSYSVRGFDEQFF. In DNA form, the CDR3 reads TGTGCCAGCAGCTACTCGGTCAGGGGTTTCGATGAGCAGTTCTTC.

V is TRBV15 and J is TRBJ2-3, with TRBD1 matching 7 bases. Germline V gene data show CDR1 as LNHNV and CDR2 as YYDKDF (reference sequence). The V segment lost 5 bases and the J segment 4 bases; nucleotides outside the gene matches: 9. The CDR3 is 15 amino acids. The CDR3 coding sequence is TGTGCCACCAGCCGTTTGACAGGGTACCCAGATACGCAGTATTTT. It is translated as CATSRLTGYPDTQYF.

This chain links TRBV19 with TRBJ2-3; possibly TRBD2 for D (6 bases). This CDR3 spans 15 amino acids. From germline, CDR1 is LNHDA and CDR2 SQIVND (reference sequence). Trimming cost V 5 bases and J 0 bases, with 12 bases left between them. This chain's CDR3 is CASSGSGSSTDTQYF. CDR3 bases: TGTGCCAGTAGTGGGAGCGGGTCTAGCACAGATACGCAGTATTTT.

CDR3 loop: CASSVGSGRAGEQYF. The CDR3 DNA sequence: TGTGCCAGCAGCGTGGGCAGCGGGAGGGCGGGTGAGCAGTACTTC. This chain joins TRBV9 and TRBJ2-7, with 10 bases fitting TRBD2. CDR1 and CDR2 (germline): SGDLS, YYNGEE. V was pared by 2 bases and J by 7 bases, with 9 bases of the junction left unmatched. The CDR3 is made up of 15 amino acids.

The rearrangement joins TRBV5-4 to TRBJ2-5, with TRBD2 identical over 13 bases. In germline, CDR1 is SGHNT, CDR2 YYREEE (reference sequence). V trimming: 9 bases; J trimming: 5 bases; junction bases outside the gene matches: 13. This CDR3 comprises 16 residues. The CDR3: CAIKGLAGTSRETQYF. For the CDR3, the DNA is TGTGCCATCAAGGGACTAGCGGGGACAAGCAGGGAGACCCAGTACTTC.

The chain joins TRBV10-1 to TRBJ2-5; 7 bases match TRBD1. V was pared by 5 bases and J by 10 bases, with 13 bases of the junction left unmatched. Germline V gene sequence: CDR1 WNHNN, CDR2 SYGVQD (reference sequence). CDR3 length: 14 amino acids. CDR3 sequence: CASSSGGSVGGQYF. The CDR3 DNA is TGCGCCAGCAGTTCAGGGGGATCCGTTGGGGGCCAGTACTTC.